This T cell receptor beta chain was retrieved from a study of T-cell memory formation after mild COVID-19. Findings and limits, study-wide: Of the contracting clones, CD4+ ones lay mainly in CM and EM, and CD8+ ones in EMRA.

CDR3 length equals 13 residues. Trimming removed 2 bases from V and 7 bases from J; junction bases left unmatched: 1. Looked up from germline, CDR1 is MNHEY and CDR2 is SVGAGI. 5'RACE with constant-segment primers built TCRalpha and TCRbeta cDNA libraries with UMIs. TCRdb processed the 5' RACE reads anew with MiXCR; each CDR3 protein has one entry. Seen here are about 110,000 distinct CDR3 sequences, over 15% observed once, and the top ten hold about 6%. In its sample, this clonotype was seen a few times. Its antigen remains unidentified. This TCR was sampled from a man between 18 and 29 years old who had mild COVID-19 (a few samples of this study predate the infection). Cell type and time point are not known. This chain connects TRBV6-5 to TRBJ1-1, with 10 bases aligning to TRBD1. What was sequenced was PBMCs or a T cell subset sorted from them (not recorded which). CDR3 in amino acids: CASSYRDRGEAFF. CDR3 coding DNA: TGTGCCAGCAGTTACCGGGACAGGGGTGAAGCTTTCTTT.